Below, 7 T cell receptor beta chains from the same sample are listed, as sequenced in a study of blood T cells in healthy people across ages. A second PCR, run for about 7 to 11 cycles, used a sample-barcoded 5' primer plus a J-beta primer mix. TCRdb re-called the 5' RACE reads with MiXCR, one entry per CDR3 protein. The profile covers around 780,000 distinct CDR3 sequences, with approximately 60% appearing a single time and more than 25% taken by the ten largest. Material for sequencing was blood. Receptors were obtained from a man between 40 and 49 years old in good health.

CDR3 bases: TGTGCCAGCATCGCGGGGAACACTGAAGCTTTCTTT. It encodes CASIAGNTEAFF. The V gene is TRBV28, the J gene TRBJ1-1, with D unresolved. This CDR3 region has 12 residues. V gave up 7 bases and J gave up 1 base, with 7 bases separating them. Looked up from germline, CDR1 is MDHEN and CDR2 is SYDVKM.

The rearrangement uses TRBV10-3 and TRBJ2-7; D is perhaps TRBD1 (6 bases). With the DNA end fitting TRBJ2-5 better, the J assignment may be wrong. CDR1 is ENHRY and CDR2 is SYGVKD in the germline V gene. CDR3 size: 14 residues. This CDR3 reads CAISVQQGFETQYF. CDR3 sequence (DNA): TGTGCCATCAGTGTACAACAGGGTTTCGAGACCCAGTACTTC.

This clonotype appeared many times. Sequence at one end of the junction differs from germline and may be a read error. The chain is built from TRBV9 and TRBJ2-5; 7 bases are shared with TRBD1. The CDR3 length is 13 residues. Looked up from germline, CDR1 is SGDLS and CDR2 is YYNGEE. The CDR3 protein is CASSVGTEETQYF. The CDR3 coding sequence is TGCGCCAGCAGCGTCGGGACAGAAGAGACCCAGTACTTC.

The V gene is TRBV10-3, the J gene TRBJ2-1, with D perhaps matching TRBD2 (5 bases). The V end was cut by 7 bases, the J end by 6 bases, with 16 bases between. The germline V gene has CDR1 ENHRY and CDR2 SYGVKD. The CDR3 has 14 amino acids. CDR3 in amino acids: CAIKTTTTFNEQFF. The DNA for the CDR3 is TGTGCCATCAAGACGACGACTACCTTCAATGAGCAGTTCTTC.

The rearrangement uses TRBV3-1 and TRBJ2-2; 7 nucleotides line up with TRBD2. Germline CDR1 is LGHDT and CDR2 is YNNKEL (reference sequence). The CDR3 covers 14 residues. Losses at the gene ends were 5 bases for V and 7 bases for J; bases not matched to a gene: 7. The CDR3 protein is CASSKRGENGELFF. The DNA for the CDR3 is TGTGCCAGCAGCAAACGGGGGGAGAACGGGGAGCTGTTTTTT.

The V gene is TRBV7-3, the J gene TRBJ1-2; D remains unclear. The germline V gene encodes CDR1 SGHTA and CDR2 FQGTGA. The ends were cut back, 3 bases at V and 8 bases at J, with 13 bases in the middle. The CDR3 sequence is 13 residues long. Here the CDR3 DNA reads TGTGCCAGCAGCTTCACTTCTGGGGAAGGCTACACCTTC. Its translation: CASSFTSGEGYTF.

There are many counts of this clonotype. The CDR3 is CASSPGVHEQYF. The CDR3 DNA sequence: TGCGCCAGCAGCCCCGGAGTCCACGAGCAGTACTTC. V is TRBV5-1 and J is TRBJ2-7, with no clear D. CDR1 is SGHRS and CDR2 is YFSETQ in the germline V gene. This CDR3 is built from 12 residues. Trimming removed 4 bases from V and 5 bases from J, with 10 bases in between.